The T cell receptor (beta chain) under discussion was sequenced for a study of control samples from healthy donors and cancer patients. In its sample, this clone was seen once. The method was immunoSEQ multiplex PCR; TCRdb's version includes in-frame clones alone and lacks a portion of them. Of about 82,000 clones detected, around 94% appear once; the ten largest clones hold 4.8%. Deletions cut 1 base from V and 0 bases from J, with 7 bases between. This CDR3 has 14 amino acids. CDR1 and CDR2 (germline): SGHRS, YFSETQ. The chain recombines TRBV5-1 with TRBJ1-1; D remains unclear. The source is a woman under 30 in good health. The sample consisted of blood. DNA for the CDR3: TGCGCCAGCAGCTTGTCTAGCATGAACACTGAAGCTTTCTTT. Translated, it gives CASSLSSMNTEAFF. The whole variable domain, remainder taken from reference TRBV5-1 and TRBJ1-1, is KAGVTQTPRYLIKTRGQQVTLSCSPISGHRSVSWYQQTPGQGLQFLFEYFSETQRNKGNFPGRFSGRQFSNSRSEMNVSTLELGDSALYLCASSLSSMNTEAFFGQGTRLTVV.